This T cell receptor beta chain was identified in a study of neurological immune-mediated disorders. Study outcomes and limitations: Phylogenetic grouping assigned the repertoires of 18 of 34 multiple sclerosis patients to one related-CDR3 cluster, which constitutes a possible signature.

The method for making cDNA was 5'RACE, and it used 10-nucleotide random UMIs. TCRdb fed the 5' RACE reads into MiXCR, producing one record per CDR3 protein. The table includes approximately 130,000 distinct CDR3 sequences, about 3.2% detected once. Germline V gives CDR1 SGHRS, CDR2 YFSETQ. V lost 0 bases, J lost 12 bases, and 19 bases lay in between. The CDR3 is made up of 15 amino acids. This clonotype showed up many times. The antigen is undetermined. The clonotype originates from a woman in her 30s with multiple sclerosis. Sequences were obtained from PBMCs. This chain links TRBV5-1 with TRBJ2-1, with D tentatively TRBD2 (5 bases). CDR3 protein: CASSLAGYILLRQFF. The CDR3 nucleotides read TGCGCCAGCAGCTTGGCGGGGTACATCCTACTTCGGCAGTTCTTC.